The 20 T cell receptor beta chains in this list originate from one sample, sequenced in a study of shared clonotypes between healthy human individuals. Sequencing was performed with immunoSEQ multiplex PCR; in TCRdb, only in-frame clones are kept and a portion is missing. Seen here are about 450,000 clones, around three quarters observed once, and the top ten hold less than 15%. The source material was PBMCs. The receptors come from a woman in her thirties or forties in good health. Some clones in this sample may be carry-over from other donors' samples.

This clone was observed a handful of times. In the same sample, other DNA sequences code for this CDR3. The chain is built from TRBV7-2 and TRBJ1-2; the D gene is possibly TRBD1 (5 bases). V lost 3 bases, J lost 1 base, and 6 bases lay in between. Germline CDR1 is SGHTA and CDR2 is FQGNSA. This CDR3 comprises 13 residues. The CDR3 reads CASSLDNNYGYTF. DNA for the CDR3: TGTGCCAGCAGCTTGGACAATAACTATGGCTACACCTTC.

The V and J genes are TRBV5-4 and TRBJ2-6; maybe TRBD1 (5 bases). Germline CDR1 reads SGHNT; CDR2 reads YYREEE (reference sequence). This CDR3 has 14 residues. V was pared by 4 bases and J by 4 bases, with 9 bases between. The CDR3 reads CASSQGFGANVLTF. The DNA for the CDR3 is TGTGCCAGCAGCCAGGGCTTCGGGGCCAACGTCCTGACTTTC.

Note on this clone: Other nucleotide sequences from this sample produce the same CDR3. The V call is TRBV7-2, the J call TRBJ2-5; unclear D gene. The CDR3 runs 13 residues. CDR1 is SGHTA, CDR2 FQGNSA, per germline. Trimming removed 2 bases at V and 0 bases at J, with 4 bases between. The CDR3 region is CASSLPNQETQYF. CDR3 DNA: TGTGCCAGCAGCTTACCTAACCAAGAGACCCAGTACTTC.

V is TRBV7-9 and J is TRBJ2-3; D is unclear. Germline V gene lookup returns CDR1 SEHNR and CDR2 FQNEAQ (reference sequence). CDR3 length equals 15 residues. V lost 5 bases, J lost 6 bases, and 18 bases lay in between. In DNA, the CDR3 is TGTGCCAGCAGCCCTATAGGGCGCAAATGGGATACGCAGTATTTT. This translates into CASSPIGRKWDTQYF.

The rearrangement uses TRBV18 and TRBJ2-5; D assignment may be TRBD1 or TRBD2 (5 bases each). The J call is uncertain, as TRBJ2-7 better fits the DNA end. The V gene's germline CDR1 is KGHSH and CDR2 LQKENI. This CDR3 region has 14 residues. The CDR3 loop is CASSLGRDTDEQYF. For the CDR3, the DNA is TGTGCCAGCTCACTGGGACGGGATACTGACGAGCAGTACTTC.

J is TRBJ2-7 and V is TRBV19; 10 nucleotides match TRBD1. Trimming took 6 bases from V and 3 from J; bases not matched to a gene: 8. This CDR3 has 15 residues. Germline assignment: CDR1 LNHDA and CDR2 SQIVND (reference sequence). The CDR3 DNA reads as TGTGCCAGTAGCGATACACGGACAGGGGGCTACGAGCAGTACTTC. It is translated as CASSDTRTGGYEQYF.

The V call is TRBV19, the J call TRBJ1-4; TRBD1 is a possible D gene (6 bases). The germline V gene encodes CDR1 LNHDA and CDR2 SQIVND (reference sequence). The CDR3 spans 16 residues. The V and J ends lost 3 bases and 4 bases respectively, with 15 bases between them. The DNA for the CDR3 is TGTGCCAGTAGTATCATTTGGAACAGGGATAATGAAAAACTGTTTTTT. Translated: CASSIIWNRDNEKLFF.

This chain joins TRBV28 and TRBJ2-7; the match to TRBD2 covers 7 bases. The germline gives CDR1 MDHEN, CDR2 SYDVKM. The CDR3 sequence is 15 residues long. V shed 6 bases and J 2 bases; nucleotides not matched to a gene: 10. CDR3 residues: CASRAGRSGTYEQYF. The CDR3 DNA follows: TGTGCCAGCAGAGCGGGACGGAGTGGAACCTACGAGCAGTACTTC.

This chain uses TRBV5-4 with TRBJ2-2; TRBD1 matches at 9 bases. The germline V gene encodes CDR1 SGHNT and CDR2 YYREEE (reference sequence). The CDR3 contains 16 residues. The trim removed 4 bases at V and 4 bases at J, leaving 8 bases unmatched. This CDR3 reads CASSNPGTGTTGELFF. The CDR3 nucleotides read TGTGCCAGCAGCAATCCCGGGACAGGGACCACCGGGGAGCTGTTTTTT.

V usage is TRBV7-3 and J usage is TRBJ2-5, with 7 bases aligning to TRBD2. The CDR3 covers 15 residues. The junction had 9 bases not matched to a gene; V was cut back by 5 bases and J by 3 bases. CDR1 and CDR2 from the germline V gene are SGHTA and FQGTGA. The CDR3 region is CASSPAGLAEETQYF. The CDR3 nucleotides read TGTGCCAGCAGCCCAGCGGGGCTAGCGGAAGAGACCCAGTACTTC.

The chain employs TRBV7-2 and TRBJ1-1; 9 positions match TRBD1. After removal of 3 bases from V and 0 bases from J, the junction contained 8 bases not matched to a gene. This CDR3 has 17 amino acids. Germline V lookup: CDR1 SGHTA, CDR2 FQGNSA. The CDR3 bases are TGTGCCAGCAGCTTCCGGGACAGGGAATGGATGAACACTGAAGCTTTCTTT. Residues: CASSFRDREWMNTEAFF.

The genes are TRBV28 and TRBJ1-5; D unclear. Looked up from germline, CDR1 is MDHEN and CDR2 is SYDVKM. The CDR3 is 12 amino acids. The ends were cut back, 3 bases at V and 3 bases at J, with 3 bases in the middle. Here the CDR3 DNA reads TGTGCCAGCAGTTTCCTCAATCAGCCCCAGCATTTT. This translates into CASSFLNQPQHF. The variable domain in full, completed from reference TRBV28 and TRBJ1-5, reads DVKVTQSSRYLVKRTGEKVFLECVQDMDHENMFWYRQDPGLGLRLIYFSYDVKMKEKGDIPEGYSVSREKKERFSLILESASTNQTSMYLCASSFLNQPQHFGDGTRLSIL.

Regarding this clone: One junction end does not reproduce the germline sequence, and a read error may be involved. The rearrangement links TRBV27 to TRBJ2-7; 9 nucleotides align to TRBD2. Germline V gives CDR1 MNHEY, CDR2 SMNVEV (reference sequence). The CDR3 has 15 amino acids. The CDR3 bases are TGTGCCAGCCGTTTTAGCGGGAGATTGACCTACGAGCAGTACTTC. It specifies CASRFSGRLTYEQYF.

The genes are TRBV4-2 and TRBJ1-2; TRBD1 might be the D (6 bases). Between the trimmed V and J ends, which lost 6 bases and 6 bases, there was a span of 17 bases. CDR3 length: 14 amino acids. From germline, CDR1 is LGHNA and CDR2 YNFKEQ. The CDR3, as DNA: TGTGCCAGCAGACGCGAGACAGGAGCTGATGGCTACACCTTC. This gives the protein CASRRETGADGYTF.

This rearrangement joins TRBV6-5 to TRBJ2-5, with D perhaps TRBD1 (6 bases). Near its end, the DNA agrees better with TRBJ2-7, so the J call may be wrong. Germline assignment: CDR1 MNHEY and CDR2 SVGAGI. The CDR3 spans 13 residues. The CDR3 reads CASRQAGVHEQYF. The CDR3, as DNA: TGTGCCAGCAGGCAGGCAGGGGTCCACGAGCAGTACTTC.

This clone was picked up a small number of times. The V gene is TRBV10-3, the J gene TRBJ2-7; 9 bases are a match to TRBD1. The CDR3 has 16 amino acids. V shed 5 bases, J shed 3 bases, and the junction held 11 bases outside the gene matches. CDR1 and CDR2 from the germline V gene are ENHRY and SYGVKD. The CDR3 spells CAISSPYGQGYYEQYF. The CDR3 region has the DNA TGTGCCATCAGTTCCCCGTATGGACAGGGGTACTACGAGCAGTACTTC.

V and J are TRBV11-3 and TRBJ2-7, with TRBD1 matching over 10 bases. Germline trimming cut 5 bases from V and 3 bases from J; bases unmatched to any gene: 7. This CDR3 comprises 15 residues. Looked up from germline, CDR1 is SGHNT and CDR2 is YENEEA. As DNA, the CDR3 is TGTGCCAGCAGCCCCGGGACAGGGGAAATCTACGAGCAGTACTTC. It codes for CASSPGTGEIYEQYF.

This clone occurred a few times. The V call is TRBV28, the J call TRBJ1-2; the D is unclear. Germline assignment: CDR1 MDHEN and CDR2 SYDVKM. CDR3 length: 13 residues. The V gene lost 3 bases and the J gene lost 4 bases, with 9 bases spanning the gap. CDR3 region: CASSLRFGYGYTF. The CDR3 DNA sequence: TGTGCCAGCAGTTTGAGGTTCGGCTATGGCTACACCTTC.

The chain combines TRBV5-1 with TRBJ2-3, with 8 bases matching TRBD1. Germline V gene lookup returns CDR1 SGHRS and CDR2 YFSETQ. The CDR3 runs 15 residues. V was pared by 4 bases and J by 5 bases, with 9 bases of the junction left unmatched. The CDR3 spells CASSARQGNLDTQYF. CDR3 nucleotide sequence: TGCGCCAGCAGCGCCAGACAGGGGAACTTAGATACGCAGTATTTT.

V gene TRBV7-2 combines with J gene TRBJ1-1; D is unresolved. V was trimmed by 5 bases and J by 7 bases, leaving 11 bases between them. Germline loops: CDR1 SGHTA, CDR2 FQGNSA. The length of the CDR3 is 12 residues. CDR3 loop: CASSRSRGEAFF. CDR3 DNA sequence: TGTGCCAGCAGCCGGAGCCGCGGTGAAGCTTTCTTT.